This entry lists 7 T cell receptor beta chains sequenced from one sample in a study of cytomegalovirus exposure and HLA in healthy donors. The PCR used 60 Vbeta and 13 Jbeta primers. Sequencing was performed with immunoSEQ multiplex PCR; in TCRdb, only in-frame clones are kept and a portion is missing. The table has 140,000 to 150,000 clones, over 80% seen once. Sequencing used PBMCs. These receptors all stem from a woman aged 25 to 39 in good health and CMV-seronegative.

The chain couples TRBV7-2 to TRBJ2-5, with 12 bases that match TRBD1. With 3 bases clipped from V and 7 bases from J, the junction kept 6 bases outside the gene matches. Germline V CDR1 and CDR2: SGHTA, FQGNSA. The CDR3 has 15 residues. The CDR3 here is CASSFRGQGAGTQYF. The CDR3 DNA reads TGTGCCAGCAGCTTTCGGGGACAGGGGGCTGGGACCCAGTACTTC.

The genes are TRBV5-6 and TRBJ1-1; D may be TRBD1 (5 bases). This CDR3 is 16 amino acids long. Germline loops: CDR1 SGHDT, CDR2 YYEEEE. Trimming removed 4 bases from V and 5 bases from J, with 21 bases in between. The CDR3 DNA reads TGTGCCAGCAGCCCCCTCCGGGGGGGTGGATGGACTGAAGCTTTCTTT. This sequence encodes CASSPLRGGGWTEAFF.

The genes are TRBV30 and TRBJ2-1, with 9 bases that match TRBD2. V lost 2 bases, J lost 7 bases, and 9 bases stayed unmatched. The CDR3 runs 15 residues. Germline loops: CDR1 GTSNPN, CDR2 SVGIG (reference sequence). In DNA form, the CDR3 reads TGTGCCTGGAGTAAACTTAGCGGGAGATATAATGAGCAGTTCTTC. Its protein product is CAWSKLSGRYNEQFF.

The V call is TRBV27, the J call TRBJ2-7; a possible D gene is TRBD2 (6 bases). V lost 2 bases and J 2 bases, leaving 10 bases between the germline ends. The CDR3 is made up of 14 amino acids. The V gene's germline CDR1 is MNHEY and CDR2 SMNVEV (reference sequence). In nucleotides, the CDR3 is TGTGCCAGCAGTTTAGTGGGGGGAACCTACGAGCAGTACTTC. Translation gives CASSLVGGTYEQYF.

This chain joins TRBV5-1 and TRBJ2-1; a possible D gene is TRBD2 (5 bases). Trimming cost V 7 bases and J 4 bases, with 18 bases left between them. This CDR3 region has 15 residues. In germline, CDR1 is SGHRS, CDR2 YFSETQ. CDR3 region: CASEAGPRGYNEQFF. CDR3 coding DNA: TGCGCCAGCGAAGCTGGGCCTCGAGGGTACAATGAGCAGTTCTTC.

The rearrangement links TRBV19 to TRBJ1-2, with 9 nucleotides matching TRBD1. This CDR3 contains 16 residues. Germline V gives CDR1 LNHDA, CDR2 SQIVND (reference sequence). Germline trimming cut 2 bases from V and 8 bases from J; bases unmatched to any gene: 12. The CDR3 sequence: CASSIIGTGGLRGYTF. Written as DNA, the CDR3 is TGTGCCAGTAGTATAATAGGTACAGGGGGCTTGAGAGGCTACACCTTC.

V usage is TRBV19 and J usage is TRBJ1-6; 8 bases are a match to TRBD1. Germline CDR1 reads LNHDA; CDR2 reads SQIVND (reference sequence). The CDR3 runs 15 residues. V lost 5 bases and J lost 7; bases outside the gene matches: 7. CDR3 DNA sequence: TGTGCCAGTAGTGCGCAGGGGGCGCAGAATTCACCCCTCCACTTT. Its translation is CASSAQGAQNSPLHF.